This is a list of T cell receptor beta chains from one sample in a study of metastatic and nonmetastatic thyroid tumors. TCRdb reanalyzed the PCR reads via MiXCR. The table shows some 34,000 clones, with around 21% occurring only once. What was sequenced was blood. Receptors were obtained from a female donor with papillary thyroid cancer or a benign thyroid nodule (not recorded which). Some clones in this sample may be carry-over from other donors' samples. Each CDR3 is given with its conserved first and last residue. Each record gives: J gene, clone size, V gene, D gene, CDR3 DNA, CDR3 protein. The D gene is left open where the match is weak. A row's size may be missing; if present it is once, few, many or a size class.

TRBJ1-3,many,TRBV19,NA,TGTGCCAGTAAAGGCAGTTTCTCTGGAAACACCATATATTTT,CASKGSFSGNTIYF
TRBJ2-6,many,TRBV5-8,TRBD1,TGTGCCAGCAGCTTAGACAGGGTCTACTCTGGGGCCAACGTCCTGACTTTC,CASSLDRVYSGANVLTF
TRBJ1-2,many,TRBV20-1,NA,TGCAGTGCTAGAGCAACTGGAGCTAACTATGGCTACACCTTC,CSARATGANYGYTF
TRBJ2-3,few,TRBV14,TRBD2,TGTGCCAGCAGCCAAGCCCCCTCACTAGCGGGAGGGCTAGATACGCAGTATTTT,CASSQAPSLAGGLDTQYF
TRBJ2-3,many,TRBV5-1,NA,TGCGCCAGCAGCTTAGGGACCCACACAGATACGCAGTATTTT,CASSLGTHTDTQYF
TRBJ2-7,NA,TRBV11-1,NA,TGTTCCAGCAGCCCCCACCTGGCAGGGGAGGGCTACGAGCAGTACTTC,CSSSPHLAGEGYEQYF
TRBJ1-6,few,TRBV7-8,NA,TGTGCCAGCAGGACAGACATCTATAATTCACCCCTCCACTTT,CASRTDIYNSPLHF
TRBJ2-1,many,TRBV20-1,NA,TGCAGTTCTGACCGGGACGACGCCTACAATGAGCAGTTCTTC,CSSDRDDAYNEQFF
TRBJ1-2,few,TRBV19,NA,TGTGCCAAACTCACACAGGGAAATGGCTACACCTTC,CAKLTQGNGYTF
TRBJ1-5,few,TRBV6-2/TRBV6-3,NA,TGTGCCAGCAGTTACGATCCGAGGGGTCAGCCCCAGCATTTT,CASSYDPRGQPQHF
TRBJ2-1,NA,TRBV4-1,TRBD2,TGCGCCAGCAGCCAAGCCGGGACTAGCGGGCACCATCGGGAGTTCTTC,CASSQAGTSGHHREFF
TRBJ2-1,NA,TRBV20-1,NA,TGCAGTGCGCTAAGTAGTTTTAGCTACAATGAGCAGTTCTTC,CSALSSFSYNEQFF
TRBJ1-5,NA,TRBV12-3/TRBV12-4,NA,TGTGCCGAAGGGGCCCCCCGTTCACAGGTTAGCAATCAGCCCCAGCATTTT,CAEGAPRSQVSNQPQHF
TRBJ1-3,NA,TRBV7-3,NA,TGTGCCAGCAGCTTAAGGCCCCTTAGCGGCTCACGCTCTGGAAACACCATATATTTT,CASSLRPLSGSRSGNTIYF
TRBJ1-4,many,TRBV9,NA,TGTGCCAGCAGCGTATGGCCCCATGAAAAACTGTTTTTT,CASSVWPHEKLFF
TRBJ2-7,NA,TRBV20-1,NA,TGCAGTGCTAGATCAGGCGGGGCCTCCTACGAGCAGTACTTC,CSARSGGASYEQYF
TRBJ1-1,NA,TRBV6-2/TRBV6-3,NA,TGTGCCGCCTTAAAGGCTGTGGGGAACACTGAAGCTTTCTTT,CAALKAVGNTEAFF
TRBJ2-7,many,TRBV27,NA,TGTGCCAGCAGTTTATCCCCAACCTACGAGCAGTACTTC,CASSLSPTYEQYF
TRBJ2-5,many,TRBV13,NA,TGTGCCAGCAGCTTCCAAGAGACCCAGTACTTC,CASSFQETQYF
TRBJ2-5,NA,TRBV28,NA,TGTGCCAGCAGCCAAGGGTCGGGAGTCCAAGAGACCCATTACTTC,CASSQGSGVQETHYF
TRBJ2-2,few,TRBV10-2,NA,TGCGCCAGCAGTGATGTTATCGGGGAGCTGTTTTTT,CASSDVIGELFF
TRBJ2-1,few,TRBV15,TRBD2,TGTGCCACCAGGGGGGTTAGCGGGAGCAATGAGCAGTTCTTC,CATRGVSGSNEQFF
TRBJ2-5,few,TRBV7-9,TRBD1,TGTGCCAGCAGCCCAATGGGACAGAATAGGGAGACCCAGTACTTC,CASSPMGQNRETQYF
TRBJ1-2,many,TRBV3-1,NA,TGTGCCAGCAGCCTCTTACCCAGGGGTGGCTACACCTTC,CASSLLPRGGYTF
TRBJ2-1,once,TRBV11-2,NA,TGTGCCAGCAGCGCGGGCGGGGCCCGACTAGGAGAGCAGTTCTTC,CASSAGGARLGEQFF
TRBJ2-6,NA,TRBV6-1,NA,TGTGCCAGCAGTGAAAAGGATCGGACGCTACTAGTTTTC,CASSEKDRTLLVF
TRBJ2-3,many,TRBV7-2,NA,TGTGCCAGCAGCGTGACCGCCACAGATACGCAGTATTTT,CASSVTATDTQYF
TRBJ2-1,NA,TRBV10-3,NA,TGTGCCATCAGTGAGCCGAGGACAGCCAATGAGCAGTTCTTC,CAISEPRTANEQFF
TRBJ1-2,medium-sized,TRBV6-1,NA,TGTGCCAGCAGCTTGGGACCGCTCAACACTAACTATGGCTACACCTTC,CASSLGPLNTNYGYTF
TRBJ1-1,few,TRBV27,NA,TGTGCCACCGCAGACAGAAGGTTTCCTGAAGCTTTCTTT,CATADRRFPEAFF
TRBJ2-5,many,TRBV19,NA,TGTGCCAGTAGTCGACGGACAGAAGAGACCCAGTACTTC,CASSRRTEETQYF
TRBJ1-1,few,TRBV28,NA,TGTGCCAGCACTATACATGGGGGCAACACTGAAGCTTTCTTT,CASTIHGGNTEAFF
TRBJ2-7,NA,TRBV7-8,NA,TGTGCCAGCAGCTTAGGAGACGGACGGGTCTACGAGCAGTACTTC,CASSLGDGRVYEQYF
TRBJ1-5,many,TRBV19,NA,TGTGCCAGTAGTAGAGGTAATCAGCCCCAGCATTTT,CASSRGNQPQHF
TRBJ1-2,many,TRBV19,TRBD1,TGTGCCAGTAGTAGCCGGGACAGGGGCTACAACTATGGCTACACCTTC,CASSSRDRGYNYGYTF
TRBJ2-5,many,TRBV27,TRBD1,TGTGCCAGCAGTCCAGCAGGGGGCTGGGAGACCCAGTACTTC,CASSPAGGWETQYF
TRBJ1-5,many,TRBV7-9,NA,TGTGCCAGCACCGACAACGCCCGAGGCCAGCCCCAGCATTTT,CASTDNARGQPQHF
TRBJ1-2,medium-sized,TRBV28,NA,TGTGCCAGCAGTGACAGACTCTATGGCTACACCTTC,CASSDRLYGYTF